The entry below gives a single TCR beta chain sequence along with its context. What it binds is unknown. The data derive from a study of cytomegalovirus exposure and HLA in healthy donors. Study details: Membership in the Caucasian-associated ancestry cluster was found for about 80% of almost 400 genotyped donors. Study results and caveats: The study designated over 150 TCR beta chains cytomegalovirus-associated.

V lost 4 bases and J lost 5, with 10 bases in between. This CDR3 comprises 12 residues. Germline-derived CDR1 and CDR2 are SGHRS and YFSETQ. The primer mix had 60 Vbeta and 13 Jbeta primers. TCRdb's copy holds only in-frame clones and misses some; the assay was immunoSEQ multiplex PCR. With more than 40,000 clones in the sample, the ten largest clones hold roughly a quarter. This receptor was obtained from a man aged 35 to 55 in good health and CMV-seropositive. The V gene is TRBV5-1, the J gene TRBJ2-7; the D gene is possibly TRBD2 (6 bases). The sample consisted of PBMCs. CDR3 DNA: TGCGCCAGCAGCCAGCCGGGGGACGAGCAGTACTTC. Protein sequence: CASSQPGDEQYF.